Below are 12 T cell receptor beta chains sequenced from a single sample in a study of blood T cell repertoires in COVID-19. The assay was immunoSEQ multiplex PCR, and TCRdb's table has in-frame clones only and misses some. The sample carries about 160,000 clones, more than 90% recorded once. Specimen: peripheral blood. All receptors derive from a man aged 50-60 years with acute or convalescent COVID-19.

V gene TRBV5-1 combines with J gene TRBJ1-1, with 9 positions matching TRBD1. V lost 4 bases and J lost 4; bases outside the gene matches: 8. In germline, CDR1 is SGHRS, CDR2 YFSETQ. This CDR3 is 15 amino acids long. The CDR3 DNA follows: TGCGCCAGCAGCCCGGGGACAGGGTTTCGCACTGAAGCTTTCTTT. It is translated as CASSPGTGFRTEAFF.

J is TRBJ2-7 and V is TRBV7-3; 9 nucleotides align to TRBD1. Germline CDR1 and CDR2: SGHTA and FQGTGA. After removal of 0 bases from V and 4 bases from J, the junction contained 10 bases not matched to a gene. This CDR3 spans 17 amino acids. This CDR3 is CASSLTGNRDREYEQYF. The CDR3 DNA reads TGTGCCAGCAGCTTAACAGGGAACCGGGACAGGGAATACGAGCAGTACTTC.

In DNA form, the CDR3 reads TGTGCCAGCAGCCCCAGGACAGGGGGCTACACTGAAGCTTTCTTT. Protein: CASSPRTGGYTEAFF. The chain is built from TRBV9 and TRBJ1-1; 11 positions agree with TRBD1. CDR3 size: 15 residues. V lost 4 bases, J lost 3 bases, and 5 bases stayed unmatched. CDR1 SGDLS and CDR2 YYNGEE come from the germline V gene.

This clone appeared a few times. This chain joins TRBV30 and TRBJ2-2, with D uncertain. CDR3 size: 14 residues. V dropped 2 bases and J dropped 0 bases, with 7 bases sitting between them. Germline CDR1 is GTSNPN and CDR2 is SVGIG (reference sequence). The CDR3: CAWSSSANTGELFF. Here the CDR3 DNA reads TGTGCCTGGAGTAGCAGCGCGAACACCGGGGAGCTGTTTTTT. Filled out from reference TRBV30 and TRBJ2-2, the complete variable domain reads SQTIHQWPATLVQPVGSPLSLECTVEGTSNPNLYWYRQAAGRGLQLLFYSVGIGQISSEVPQNLSASRPQDRQFILSSKKLLLSDSGFYLCAWSSSANTGELFFGEGSRLTVL.

The chain is built from TRBV2 and TRBJ2-5; unclear D gene. Trimming took 6 bases from V and 2 from J, leaving 4 bases between them. The CDR3 is 11 residues long. Germline assignment: CDR1 SNHLY and CDR2 FYNNEI. The CDR3 here is CASRAQETQYF. The DNA for the CDR3 is TGTGCCAGCAGGGCACAAGAGACCCAGTACTTC.

This chain connects TRBV7-9 to TRBJ2-3, with 7 bases fitting TRBD1. Trimming removed 5 bases from V and 6 bases from J; junction bases left unmatched: 11. Germline lookup yields CDR1 SEHNR and CDR2 FQNEAQ (reference sequence). This CDR3 is built from 15 residues. CDR3 loop: CASSLRQGLDDTQYF. CDR3 nucleotide sequence: TGTGCCAGCAGCCTACGACAGGGTTTGGATGATACGCAGTATTTT.

The genes are TRBV19 and TRBJ2-7, with D tentatively TRBD1 (6 bases). Trimming removed 3 bases from V and 4 bases from J, with 13 bases in between. CDR1 LNHDA and CDR2 SQIVND come from the germline V gene (reference sequence). The CDR3 spans 14 residues. This chain's CDR3 is CASSIRDRPYEQYV. The DNA of the CDR3 is TGTGCCAGTAGTATTCGAGACAGGCCTTACGAGCAGTACGTC.

The chain couples TRBV28 to TRBJ2-5; D may be TRBD1 (8 bases). Germline assignment: CDR1 MDHEN and CDR2 SYDVKM. The germline V and J ends were trimmed by 7 bases and 7 bases, with 16 bases remaining between them. The CDR3 loop spans 13 amino acids. CDR3 loop: CASNGQGGGTQYF. CDR3 bases: TGTGCCAGCAACGGACAGGGAGGGGGGACCCAGTACTTC.

The gene calls are TRBV9 and TRBJ1-2; D perhaps matches TRBD1 (6 bases). The germline CDR1 and CDR2 sequences are SGDLS and YYNGEE. The CDR3 runs 14 residues. The ends were cut back, 0 bases at V and 3 bases at J, with 9 bases in the middle. CDR3: CASSVGRGDYGYTF. The CDR3 DNA sequence: TGTGCCAGCAGCGTAGGCAGGGGCGACTATGGCTACACCTTC.

The chain joins TRBV28 to TRBJ2-5, with D uncertain. Germline V gene lookup returns CDR1 MDHEN and CDR2 SYDVKM. CDR3 size: 13 residues. The germline V and J ends were trimmed by 5 bases and 2 bases, with 9 bases remaining between them. Written as DNA, the CDR3 is TGTGCCAGCAGTCCCTCCGGGCAAGAGACCCAGTACTTC. Residues: CASSPSGQETQYF.

The chain links TRBV3-1 (or the pseudogene TRBV3-2) to TRBJ2-3; TRBD1 agrees at 7 bases. With V trimmed by 1 base and J by 0 bases, 7 bases remained unmatched. The CDR3 sequence is 17 residues long. Germline V CDR1 and CDR2: LGHDT, YNNKEL (reference sequence). Here the CDR3 reads CASSQGGGRSSTDTQYF. CDR3 DNA sequence: TGTGCCAGCAGCCAAGGAGGGGGCCGTTCTAGCACAGATACGCAGTATTTT.

The chain combines TRBV28 with TRBJ1-3; 9 bases are shared with TRBD1. Trimming cost V 8 bases and J 4 bases; bases outside gene matches: 6. CDR3 size: 14 residues. Germline V gene data show CDR1 as MDHEN and CDR2 as SYDVKM. CDR3 sequence: CASGTGKIGNTIYF. The CDR3 DNA follows: TGTGCCAGCGGGACAGGGAAGATCGGAAACACCATATATTTT.